This TCR beta chain was sequenced for a study of blood T cells in healthy people across ages (dated by TCRdb to about 2015). Looking at the study overall: In model experiments, template switching captured roughly one uniquely barcoded TCR beta cDNA molecule for every two T cells. To track age-related changes in TCR beta repertoire diversity, the study relied on deep sequencing normalized with unique cDNA molecular identifiers. The donors were split into four age groups: young (average around 16 years), middle-aged (nearly 40), aged (over 55) and long-lived (about 82). The study analyzed two additional independent replicas of 1 million unique cDNA reads from the same blood draw for two donors, one aged 18 to 30 and one aged 80 or older.

The donors were roughly 40 Caucasian individuals from Russia, aged roughly 6 to 100 years, who were systemically healthy. Each donor gave around 9.8 milliliters of peripheral blood, collected into EDTA-treated Vacutainer tubes. PBMCs were isolated by Ficoll-Paque density-gradient centrifugation, with at least 7 million obtained per sample. Total RNA was extracted from PBMCs with Trizol reagent, with at least 5 micrograms obtained per sample. For every donor, an aliquot of PBMCs went through flow cytometry to measure the percentages of naive CD45RAhigh/CD27high T cells. This clonotype turned up a few times. The antigen it binds to is not known. No base-level quality is on record; no much larger clone is a single base apart. Libraries were built with 5' RACE. The instrument was an Illumina HiSeq 2500. The second PCR ran for about 7 to 11 cycles and used a J-beta primer mix along with a sample-barcoded 5' primer. A unique molecular identifier was introduced onto each TCR beta cDNA molecule by a template-switch 5' adaptor carrying 12 random nucleotides. Each sample yielded at least 2.5 million CDR3-containing paired-end reads. The Mint cDNA synthesis kit, primed by a TRBC-specific oligonucleotide, was used to synthesize first-strand cDNA from all RNA. Following uracil-DNA glycosylase treatment, all cDNA underwent a first 18-cycle PCR with the universal primers M1SS and BC2_uni_R. The paper's data handling went like this. For normalization, 1 million high-quality reads were randomly selected from each sample, with every read carrying a distinct molecular identifier. Instead of being binned into consensus sequences, reads with shared molecular identifiers were discarded. MiTCR, with a Q25 quality threshold and the strictest error-elimination algorithm, was used for CDR3 identification, clonotype clustering and error correction. A nonparametric unseen species model with Euler transformation was used to estimate lower-bound total TCR beta diversity. TCRdb applied fastp at Q25 and MiXCR to the public reads, then kept only in-frame beta chains. Entries that share a CDR3 protein sequence are merged under the most common genes and DNA. TCRdb's processing, not the authors', yielded these V and J calls. The sample records about 930,000 distinct CDR3 sequences, around 29% of which are singletons. About 10% of the sample is taken by the ten largest.

What the authors observed across the whole study: Total diversity estimates from one million sequenced T cells were considered lower bounds and underestimates. As age increased, observed TCR beta diversity per million T cells dropped in a roughly linear way, and a significant reduction was already evident by age 40. There was a strong correlation between observed TCR beta diversity and the percentage of naive T cells measured by flow cytometry. The long-lived group showed more naive CD4+ T cells, fewer expanded clones and increased TCR diversity than the aged group, suggesting age selection. Because profiling used bulk unsorted PBMCs, naive and antigen-experienced compartments could not be compared conclusively. The CMV infection status of donors was not known, potentially confounding age-related changes in expanded clonotypes.

The CDR1 and CDR2 encoded by the germline V gene are SGHRS and YFSETQ. From the cysteine up to the phenylalanine, the CDR3 has a length of 13 residues. Only CDR3 DNA is held: 39 bases, read in frame from base 1. V loses 2 bases of germline sequence and J loses 9 bases, and the interval between the two ends is 13 bases. The same specimen was also included in a second study, on T cells of mothers and their children. As the second publication notes: The donors were nine systemically healthy Caucasian individuals, made up of three mothers and their six children. cDNA synthesis consumed the entire amount of extracted RNA, loaded at around 1.4 ug RNA in each 15 ul reaction. Sample barcodes and 2-4 random nucleotides were added via the M1S primer in the second PCR. Over 8.5 million TCR beta CDR3 reads came from each mother, compared with 2.5 million to 3.5 million reads from each child. TCR recombination output is similarly shaped by thymic selection in related and unrelated pairs, with a minor effect exerted by inherited differences. Related mother-child pairs always showed normalized repertoire overlap that was slightly higher than in unrelated mother-child pairs, though the difference was never significant. No persistent microchimeric T cell clones were detected, at a sensitivity of roughly 93 clones per million clonotypes. In the study, deep NGS was used to compare the TCR beta repertoires of mothers and children, and features distinguishing related mother-child pairs from unrelated individuals were sought. The mean age was approximately 41 +/- 4 years for the mothers and approximately 11 +/- 4 years for the children. After adapter ligation with NEBNext reagents, the libraries were sequenced on Illumina HiSeq 2000 with 100+100 nt paired-end reads. Mother and child libraries were prepared a month apart and sequenced in separate runs to prevent cross-contamination. For each donor, somewhere between about 450,000 and 2,000,000 distinct TCR beta clonotypes were identified. Naive TCR beta clonotypes were estimated from low-frequency clonotypes matched to each donor's FACS-determined naive share, without sorting.

Input material: blood. This chain joins TRBV5-1 to TRBJ2-3; perhaps TRBD1 is the D gene, with 6 bases matching. The sequence was collected from a middle-aged woman in good health. The CDR3 corresponds to CASSLDRPATQYF. The DNA sequence follows: TGCGCCAGCAGCTTAGACAGGCCGGCCACGCAGTATTTT.